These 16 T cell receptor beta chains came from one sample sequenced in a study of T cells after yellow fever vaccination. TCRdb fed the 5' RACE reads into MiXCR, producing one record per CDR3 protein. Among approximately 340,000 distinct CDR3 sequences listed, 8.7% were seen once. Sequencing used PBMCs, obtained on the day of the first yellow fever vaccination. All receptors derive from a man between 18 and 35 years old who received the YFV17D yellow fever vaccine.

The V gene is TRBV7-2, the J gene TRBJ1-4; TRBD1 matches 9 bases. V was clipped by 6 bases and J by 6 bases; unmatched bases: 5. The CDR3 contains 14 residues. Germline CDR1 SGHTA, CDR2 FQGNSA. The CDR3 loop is CASSWGQGDEKLFF. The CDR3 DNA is TGTGCCAGCAGTTGGGGACAGGGAGATGAAAAACTGTTTTTT.

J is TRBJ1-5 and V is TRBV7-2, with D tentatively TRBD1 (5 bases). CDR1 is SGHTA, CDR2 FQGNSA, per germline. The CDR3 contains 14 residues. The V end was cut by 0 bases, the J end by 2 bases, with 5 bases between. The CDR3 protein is CASSLAGGNQPQHF. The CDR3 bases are TGTGCCAGCAGCTTAGCAGGGGGCAATCAGCCCCAGCATTTT.

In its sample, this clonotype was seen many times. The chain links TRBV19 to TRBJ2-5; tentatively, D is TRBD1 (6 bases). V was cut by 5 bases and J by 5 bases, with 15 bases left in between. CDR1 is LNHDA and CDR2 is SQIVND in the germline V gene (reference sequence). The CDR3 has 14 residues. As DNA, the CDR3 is TGTGCCAGTAGTCGCTTCACAGGGCACGAGACCCAGTACTTC. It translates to CASSRFTGHETQYF.

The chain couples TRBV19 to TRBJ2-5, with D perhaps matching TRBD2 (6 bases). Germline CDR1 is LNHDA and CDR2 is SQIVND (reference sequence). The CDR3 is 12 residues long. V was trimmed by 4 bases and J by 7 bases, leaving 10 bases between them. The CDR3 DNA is TGTGCCAGTAGTACCCCCGGGGGGACCCAGTACTTC. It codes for CASSTPGGTQYF.

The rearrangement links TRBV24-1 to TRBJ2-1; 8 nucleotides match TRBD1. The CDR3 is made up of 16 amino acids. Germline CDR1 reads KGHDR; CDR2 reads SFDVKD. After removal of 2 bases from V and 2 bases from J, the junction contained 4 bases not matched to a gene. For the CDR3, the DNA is TGTGCCACCAGTGATTCTACAGGGGGTCCCTACAATGAGCAGTTCTTC. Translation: CATSDSTGGPYNEQFF.

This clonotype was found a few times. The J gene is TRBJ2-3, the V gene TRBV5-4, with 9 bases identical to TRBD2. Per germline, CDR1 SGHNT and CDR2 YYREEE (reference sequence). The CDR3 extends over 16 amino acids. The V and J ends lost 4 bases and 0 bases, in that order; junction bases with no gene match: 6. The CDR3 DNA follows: TGTGCCAGCAGCATTTCTAGCGGGGCTAGCACAGATACGCAGTATTTT. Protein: CASSISSGASTDTQYF.

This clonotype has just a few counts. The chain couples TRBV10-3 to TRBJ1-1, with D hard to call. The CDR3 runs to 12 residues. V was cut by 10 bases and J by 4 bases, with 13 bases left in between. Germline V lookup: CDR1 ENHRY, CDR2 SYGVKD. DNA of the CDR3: TGTGCCACCCGGGCGACGCTCACTGAAGCTTTCTTT. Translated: CATRATLTEAFF.

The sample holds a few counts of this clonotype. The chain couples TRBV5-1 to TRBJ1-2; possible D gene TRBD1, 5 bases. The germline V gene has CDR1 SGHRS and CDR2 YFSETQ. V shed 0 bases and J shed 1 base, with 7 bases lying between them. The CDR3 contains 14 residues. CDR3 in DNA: TGCGCCAGCAGCTTGGGACAGCTTAACTATGGCTACACCTTC. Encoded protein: CASSLGQLNYGYTF. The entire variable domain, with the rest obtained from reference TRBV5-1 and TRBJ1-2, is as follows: KAGVTQTPRYLIKTRGQQVTLSCSPISGHRSVSWYQQTPGQGLQFLFEYFSETQRNKGNFPGRFSGRQFSNSRSEMNVSTLELGDSALYLCASSLGQLNYGYTFGSGTRLTVV.

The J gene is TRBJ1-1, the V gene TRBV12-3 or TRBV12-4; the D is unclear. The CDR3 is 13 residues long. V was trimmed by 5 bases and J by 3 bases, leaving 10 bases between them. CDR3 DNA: TGTGCCAGCAGTCCTTCCCTATACACTGAAGCTTTCTTT. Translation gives CASSPSLYTEAFF.

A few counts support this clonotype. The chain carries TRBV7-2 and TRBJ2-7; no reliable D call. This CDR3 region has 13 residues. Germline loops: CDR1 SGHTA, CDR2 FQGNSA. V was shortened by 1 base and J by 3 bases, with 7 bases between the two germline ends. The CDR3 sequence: CASSLDGYYEQYV. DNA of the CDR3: TGTGCCAGCAGCTTAGATGGTTACTACGAGCAGTACGTC.

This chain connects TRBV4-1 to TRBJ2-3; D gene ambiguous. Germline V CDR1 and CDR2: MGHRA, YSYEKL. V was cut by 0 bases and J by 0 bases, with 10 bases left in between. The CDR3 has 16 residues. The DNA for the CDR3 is TGCGCCAGCAGCCAAGATCGCAGAGCTAGCACAGATACGCAGTATTTT. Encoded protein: CASSQDRRASTDTQYF.

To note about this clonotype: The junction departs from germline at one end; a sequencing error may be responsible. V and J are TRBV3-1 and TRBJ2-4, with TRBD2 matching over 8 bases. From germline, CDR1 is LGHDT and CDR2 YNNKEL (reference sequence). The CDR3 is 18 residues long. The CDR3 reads CAISPGTIAGTAKNIQYF. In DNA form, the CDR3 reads TGTGCCATCAGCCCCGGGACGATAGCGGGGACTGCCAAAAACATTCAGTACTTC.

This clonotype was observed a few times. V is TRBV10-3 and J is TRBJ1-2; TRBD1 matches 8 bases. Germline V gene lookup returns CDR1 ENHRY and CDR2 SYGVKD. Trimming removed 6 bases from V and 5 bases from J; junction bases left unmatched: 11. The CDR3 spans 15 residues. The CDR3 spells CAISGRDRGVYGYTF. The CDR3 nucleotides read TGTGCCATCAGCGGGAGAGACAGGGGCGTGTATGGCTACACCTTC.

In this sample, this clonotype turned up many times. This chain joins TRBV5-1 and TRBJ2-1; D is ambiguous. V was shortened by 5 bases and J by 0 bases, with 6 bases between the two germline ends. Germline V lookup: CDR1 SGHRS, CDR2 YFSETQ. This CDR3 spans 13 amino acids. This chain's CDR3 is CASRPSSYNEQFF. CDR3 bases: TGCGCCAGCAGACCTAGCTCCTACAATGAGCAGTTCTTC.

The CDR3 DNA follows: TGCAGCGCTAATCCCGGGACTAGCGGGAGCCAAGAGACCCAGTACTTC. Its protein product is CSANPGTSGSQETQYF. This rearrangement joins TRBV29-1 to TRBJ2-5; 14 bases agree with TRBD2. The junction had 8 bases not matched to a gene; V was cut back by 7 bases and J by 1 base. Germline V gene sequence: CDR1 SQVTM, CDR2 ANQGSEA. This CDR3 contains 16 residues.

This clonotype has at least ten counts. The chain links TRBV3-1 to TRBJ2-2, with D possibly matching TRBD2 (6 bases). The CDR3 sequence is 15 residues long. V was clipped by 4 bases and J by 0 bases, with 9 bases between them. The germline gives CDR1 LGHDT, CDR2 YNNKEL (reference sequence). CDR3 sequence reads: CASSRGAANTGELFF. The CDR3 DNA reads TGTGCCAGCAGCCGCGGGGCAGCGAACACCGGGGAGCTGTTTTTT.